Following are 17 T cell receptor beta chains from one sample sequenced in a study of shared clonotypes between healthy human individuals. Assay used: immunoSEQ multiplex PCR; TCRdb lists only in-frame clones, some missing. The sample includes about 230,000 clones, over 60% of them seen just once. Sample: memory CD4+ T cells sorted from blood. Subset noted: CD45RA-negative fraction. All receptors come from a man in his thirties or forties in good health.

The chain recombines TRBV7-2 with TRBJ2-3, with 7 bases matching TRBD1. CDR1 is SGHTA and CDR2 is FQGNSA in the germline V gene. CDR3 length: 17 residues. V lost 1 base to trimming and J lost 3 bases; unmatched junction nucleotides: 10. This CDR3 is CASSLGSGGVGTDTQYF. The CDR3 nucleotides read TGTGCCAGCAGCTTAGGATCAGGGGGTGTAGGTACAGATACGCAGTATTTT. The full variable domain, completed using reference TRBV7-2 and TRBJ2-3, is GAGVSQSPSNKVTEKGKDVELRCDPISGHTALYWYRQSLGQGLEFLIYFQGNSAPDKSGLPSDRFSAERTGGSVSTLTIQRTQQEDSAVYLCASSLGSGGVGTDTQYFGPGTRLTVL.

The rearrangement links TRBV28 to TRBJ2-7; D remains ambiguous. Germline lookup yields CDR1 MDHEN and CDR2 SYDVKM. Trimming stripped 3 bases from V and 4 bases from J, with 13 bases between. This CDR3 is 14 amino acids long. For the CDR3, the DNA is TGTGCCAGCAGTTTTCGCAGAGGAAATTACGAGCAGTACTTC. Translating gives CASSFRRGNYEQYF.

The chain couples TRBV11-2 to TRBJ2-7; possibly TRBD1 for D (5 bases). Per germline, CDR1 SGHAT and CDR2 FQNNGV. V lost 5 bases and J lost 0, with 14 bases in between. This CDR3 has 15 residues. The CDR3 reads CASSRNPDSSYEQYF. CDR3 coding DNA: TGTGCCAGCAGCCGGAACCCAGACAGCTCCTACGAGCAGTACTTC.

The chain couples TRBV5-6 to TRBJ1-2, with TRBD1 matching 9 bases. Germline V lookup: CDR1 SGHDT, CDR2 YYEEEE. CDR3 length equals 13 residues. V lost 1 base, J lost 7 bases, and 2 bases stayed unmatched. The CDR3 region is CASSLWDRAGYTF. CDR3 sequence (DNA): TGTGCCAGCAGCTTGTGGGACAGGGCTGGCTACACCTTC.

V usage is TRBV23-1 and J usage is TRBJ1-3, with D unresolved. TRBV23-1 is recorded as an ORF, its role being uncertain. This CDR3 comprises 16 residues. Trimming left V 10 bases short and J 2 bases short, with 21 bases between. CDR3: CAKKDYPFLPGNTIYF. The CDR3 DNA follows: TGCGCCAAGAAAGATTATCCCTTCCTCCCTGGAAACACCATATATTTT.

The chain combines TRBV11-2 with TRBJ2-7; 11 nucleotides agree with TRBD2. J was trimmed by 3 bases and V by 1 base; bases with no gene match: 2. The V gene's germline CDR1 is SGHAT and CDR2 FQNNGV. There are 15 residues in the CDR3. The CDR3 DNA sequence: TGTGCCAGCAGCTTAGGTCTAGCGGGAGGCTACGAGCAGTACTTC. Protein product: CASSLGLAGGYEQYF.

The chain is built from TRBV15 and TRBJ2-2; 12 bases are shared with TRBD2. V shed 5 bases and J 3 bases; nucleotides not matched to a gene: 7. The V gene's germline CDR1 is LNHNV and CDR2 YYDKDF (reference sequence). The CDR3 is 17 amino acids. The CDR3 is CATSGTLAGGYTGELFF. The CDR3 nucleotides are TGTGCCACCAGCGGAACTCTAGCGGGAGGGTACACCGGGGAGCTGTTTTTT.

This clone was counted between two and nine times. This sequence joins TRBV18 and TRBJ2-7, with TRBD2 matching over 11 bases. Germline V gives CDR1 KGHSH, CDR2 LQKENI. Germline trimming cut 3 bases from V and 3 bases from J; bases unmatched to any gene: 1. CDR3 size: 14 residues. As DNA, the CDR3 is TGTGCCAGCTCACCGGGACTAGCGGACTACGAGCAGTACTTC. This sequence encodes CASSPGLADYEQYF.

This sequence joins TRBV19 and TRBJ2-3; TRBD2 is a possible D gene (6 bases). Germline values: CDR1 LNHDA, CDR2 SQIVND (reference sequence). CDR3 length equals 17 residues. V lost 4 bases and J 3 bases, leaving 20 bases between the germline ends. The CDR3 DNA sequence: TGTGCCAGTAGTACGCGCCGGAGAGGGACTCGGACAGATACGCAGTATTTT. It codes for CASSTRRRGTRTDTQYF.

The chain has TRBV5-1 and TRBJ2-3, with D unclear. The germline V gene has CDR1 SGHRS and CDR2 YFSETQ. The CDR3 has 16 amino acids. Trimming pared 2 bases from V and 5 bases from J, leaving 18 bases between. The CDR3 here is CASSFGHDQMGDTQYF. The CDR3 DNA is TGCGCCAGCAGCTTCGGCCACGATCAAATGGGAGATACGCAGTATTTT.

This clone showed up just a few times. The sample contains more than one DNA sequence encoding this CDR3. The chain combines TRBV27 with TRBJ2-7; tentatively, D is TRBD1 (5 bases). This CDR3 is built from 13 residues. Germline V CDR1 and CDR2: MNHEY, SMNVEV (reference sequence). V was trimmed by 3 bases and J by 0 bases, leaving 6 bases between them. CDR3 DNA sequence: TGTGCCAGCAGTTTTCAGGGCTCCTACGAGCAGTACTTC. This codes for CASSFQGSYEQYF.

J is TRBJ2-7 and V is TRBV5-4, with D perhaps TRBD2 (6 bases). CDR3 length equals 14 residues. Germline V gene sequence: CDR1 SGHNT, CDR2 YYREEE (reference sequence). Deletions cut 0 bases from V and 3 bases from J, with 10 bases between. The CDR3 sequence: CASSLGSSDYEQYF. The CDR3 nucleotides read TGTGCCAGCAGCTTGGGGTCTAGCGACTACGAGCAGTACTTC.

This clone turned up a few times. The chain recombines TRBV6-1 with TRBJ2-2, with 13 bases matching TRBD2. The CDR3 is 18 amino acids. Germline V gives CDR1 MNHNS, CDR2 SASEGT. V lost 0 bases to trimming and J lost 7 bases; unmatched junction nucleotides: 8. CDR3 sequence reads: CASSEALGLAGEVGELFF. The CDR3 region has the DNA TGTGCCAGCAGTGAAGCGCTCGGACTAGCGGGAGAGGTCGGGGAGCTGTTTTTT.

The chain recombines TRBV5-6 with TRBJ2-3; D is possibly TRBD1 (5 bases). This CDR3 comprises 13 residues. Trimming cost V 7 bases and J 4 bases, with 13 bases left between them. CDR1 SGHDT and CDR2 YYEEEE come from the germline V gene. CDR3 DNA: TGTGCCAGCCGAACATGGGGCGCAGATACGCAGTATTTT. This codes for CASRTWGADTQYF.

There are a few counts of this clone. J is TRBJ2-5 and V is TRBV27; no reliable D call. Germline V CDR1 and CDR2: MNHEY, SMNVEV (reference sequence). With 1 base removed from V and 4 bases from J, the gap between germline ends came to 7 bases. This CDR3 has 13 residues. The CDR3, as DNA: TGTGCCAGCAGTTTATTCCGGTCAGAGACCCAGTACTTC. It is translated as CASSLFRSETQYF.

The CDR3 protein is CASSLDSLAGMTGELFF. The CDR3 DNA is TGTGCCAGCAGTTTGGACTCCCTAGCGGGAATGACCGGGGAGCTGTTTTTT. The chain uses TRBV28 and TRBJ2-2; 9 bases are a match to TRBD2. This CDR3 contains 17 residues. Germline V gene lookup returns CDR1 MDHEN and CDR2 SYDVKM. V shed 3 bases and J 5 bases; nucleotides not matched to a gene: 10.

V and J are TRBV6-6 and TRBJ2-1; TRBD2 might be the D (6 bases). Per germline, CDR1 MNHNY and CDR2 SVGAGI (reference sequence). This CDR3 has 13 residues. The ends were cut back, 5 bases at V and 7 bases at J, with 12 bases in the middle. CDR3 in DNA: TGTGCCAGCAGTAAGACTAGTCGAAATGAGCAGTTCTTC. Translated, it gives CASSKTSRNEQFF.